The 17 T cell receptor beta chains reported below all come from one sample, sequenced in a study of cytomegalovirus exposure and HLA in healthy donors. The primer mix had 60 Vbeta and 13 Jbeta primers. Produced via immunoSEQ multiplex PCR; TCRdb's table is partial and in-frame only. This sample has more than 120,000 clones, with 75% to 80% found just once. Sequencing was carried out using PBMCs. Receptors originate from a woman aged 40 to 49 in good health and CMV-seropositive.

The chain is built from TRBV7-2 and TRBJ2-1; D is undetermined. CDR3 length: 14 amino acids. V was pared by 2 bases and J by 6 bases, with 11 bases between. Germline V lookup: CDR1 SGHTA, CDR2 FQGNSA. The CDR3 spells CASSLPTRFNEQFF. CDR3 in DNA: TGTGCCAGCAGCTTACCGACTCGATTCAATGAGCAGTTCTTC.

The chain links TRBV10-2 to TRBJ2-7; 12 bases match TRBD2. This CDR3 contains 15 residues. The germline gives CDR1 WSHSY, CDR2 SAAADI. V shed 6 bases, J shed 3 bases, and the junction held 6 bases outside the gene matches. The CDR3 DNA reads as TGCGCCAGCAGGGGACTAGCGGGTAACTTCTACGAGCAGTACTTC. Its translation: CASRGLAGNFYEQYF.

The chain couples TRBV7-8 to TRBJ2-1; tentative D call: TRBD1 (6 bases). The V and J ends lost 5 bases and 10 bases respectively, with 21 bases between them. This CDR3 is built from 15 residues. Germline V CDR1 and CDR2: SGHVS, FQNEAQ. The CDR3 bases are TGTGCCAGCAGCCCTCAATCAGGGGATTTTTTAGAGCAGTTCTTC. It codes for CASSPQSGDFLEQFF.

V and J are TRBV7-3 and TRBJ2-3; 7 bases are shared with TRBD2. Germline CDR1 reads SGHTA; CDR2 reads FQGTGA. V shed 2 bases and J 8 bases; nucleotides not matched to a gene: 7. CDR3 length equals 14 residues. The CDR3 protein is CASSLLAGEGTQYF. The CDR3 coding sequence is TGTGCCAGCAGCTTACTCGCGGGAGAGGGTACGCAGTATTTT.

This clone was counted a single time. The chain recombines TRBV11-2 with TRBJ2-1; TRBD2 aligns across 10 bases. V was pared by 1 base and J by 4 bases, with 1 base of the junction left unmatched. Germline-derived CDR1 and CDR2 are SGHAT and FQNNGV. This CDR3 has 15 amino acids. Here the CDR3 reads CASSLGTSGYNEQFF. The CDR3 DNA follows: TGTGCCAGCAGCTTAGGGACTAGCGGTTACAATGAGCAGTTCTTC.

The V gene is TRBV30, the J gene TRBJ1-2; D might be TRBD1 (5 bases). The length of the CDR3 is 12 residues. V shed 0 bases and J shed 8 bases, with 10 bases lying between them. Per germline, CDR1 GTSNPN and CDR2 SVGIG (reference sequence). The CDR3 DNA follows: TGTGCCTGGAGTGTACACAGGACAGGCTACACCTTC. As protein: CAWSVHRTGYTF.

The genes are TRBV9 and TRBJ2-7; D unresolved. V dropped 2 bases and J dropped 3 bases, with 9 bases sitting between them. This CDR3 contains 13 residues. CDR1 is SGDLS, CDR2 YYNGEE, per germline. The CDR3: CASSVRSDYEQYF. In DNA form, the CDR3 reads TGTGCCAGCAGCGTTCGCTCAGACTACGAGCAGTACTTC.

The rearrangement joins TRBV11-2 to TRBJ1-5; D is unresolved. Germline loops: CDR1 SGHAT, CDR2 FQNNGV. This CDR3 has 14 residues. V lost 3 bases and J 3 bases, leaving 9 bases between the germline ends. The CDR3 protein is CASSFGRSNQPQHF. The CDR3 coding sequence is TGTGCCAGCAGCTTCGGTAGATCCAATCAGCCCCAGCATTTT.

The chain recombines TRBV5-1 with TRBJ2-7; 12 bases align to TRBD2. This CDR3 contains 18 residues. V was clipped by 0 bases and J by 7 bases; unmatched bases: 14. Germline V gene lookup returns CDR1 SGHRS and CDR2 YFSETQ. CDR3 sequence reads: CASSLAASGRASKEEQYF. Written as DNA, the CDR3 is TGCGCCAGCAGCTTGGCTGCTAGCGGGAGGGCCTCTAAAGAAGAGCAGTACTTC.

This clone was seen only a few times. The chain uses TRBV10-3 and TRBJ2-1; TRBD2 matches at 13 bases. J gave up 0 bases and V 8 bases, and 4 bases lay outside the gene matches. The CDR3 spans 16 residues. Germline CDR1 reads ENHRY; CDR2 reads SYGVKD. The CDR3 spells CAIRRTSGSSYNEQFF. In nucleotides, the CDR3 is TGTGCCATCCGCAGGACTAGCGGGAGCTCCTACAATGAGCAGTTCTTC.

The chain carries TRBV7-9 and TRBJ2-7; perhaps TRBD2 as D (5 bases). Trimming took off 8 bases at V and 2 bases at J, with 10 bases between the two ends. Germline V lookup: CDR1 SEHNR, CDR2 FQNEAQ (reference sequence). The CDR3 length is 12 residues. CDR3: CASGSGTYEQYF. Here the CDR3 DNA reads TGTGCCAGCGGGAGCGGTACCTACGAGCAGTACTTC.

For the CDR3, the DNA is TGTGCCAGCTCGCAAGAACAGGGAGATACGCAGTATTTT. Protein product: CASSQEQGDTQYF. The chain carries TRBV18 and TRBJ2-3; D is perhaps TRBD1 (6 bases). The CDR3 runs 13 residues. Germline CDR1 and CDR2: KGHSH and LQKENI. The V end lost 6 bases, the J end lost 5 bases, and 12 bases lay between the germline ends.

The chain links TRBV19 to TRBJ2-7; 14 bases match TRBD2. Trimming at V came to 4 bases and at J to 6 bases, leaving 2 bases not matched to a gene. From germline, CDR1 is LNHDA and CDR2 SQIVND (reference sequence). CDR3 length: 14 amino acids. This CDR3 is CASSRGLAGVEQYF. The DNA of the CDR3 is TGTGCCAGTAGTAGGGGACTAGCGGGAGTCGAGCAGTACTTC.

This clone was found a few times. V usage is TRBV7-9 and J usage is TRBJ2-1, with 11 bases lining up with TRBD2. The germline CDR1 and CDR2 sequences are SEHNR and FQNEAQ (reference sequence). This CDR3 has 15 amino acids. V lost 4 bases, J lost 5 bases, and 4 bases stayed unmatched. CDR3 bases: TGTGCCAGCAGCTCCGGGACTAGCGGACACAATGAGCAGTTCTTC. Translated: CASSSGTSGHNEQFF.

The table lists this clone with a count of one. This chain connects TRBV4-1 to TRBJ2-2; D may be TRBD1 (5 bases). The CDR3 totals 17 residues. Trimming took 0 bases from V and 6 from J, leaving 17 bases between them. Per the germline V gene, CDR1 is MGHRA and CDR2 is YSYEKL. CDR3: CASSQDRPRVGAGELFF. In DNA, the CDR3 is TGCGCCAGCAGCCAAGATCGCCCCAGGGTAGGGGCCGGGGAGCTGTTTTTT.

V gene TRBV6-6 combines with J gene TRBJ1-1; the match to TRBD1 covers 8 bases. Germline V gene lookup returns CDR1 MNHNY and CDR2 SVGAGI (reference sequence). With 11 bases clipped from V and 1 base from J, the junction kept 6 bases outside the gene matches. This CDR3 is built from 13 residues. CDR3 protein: CASCDRGNTEAFF. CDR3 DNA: TGTGCCTCGTGTGACAGGGGGAACACTGAAGCTTTCTTT.

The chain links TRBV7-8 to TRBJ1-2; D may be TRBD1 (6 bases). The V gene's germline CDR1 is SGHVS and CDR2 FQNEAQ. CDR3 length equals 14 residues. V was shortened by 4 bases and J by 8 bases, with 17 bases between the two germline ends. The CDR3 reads CASSSQDRIGGYTF. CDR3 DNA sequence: TGTGCCAGCAGCTCCCAAGACAGGATAGGCGGCTACACCTTC. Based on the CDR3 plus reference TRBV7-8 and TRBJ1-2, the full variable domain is GAGVSQSPRYKVAKRGQDVALRCDPISGHVSLFWYQQALGQGPEFLTYFQNEAQLDKSGLPSDRFFAERPEGSVSTLKIQRTQQEDSAVYLCASSSQDRIGGYTFGSGTRLTVV.